The rows below give T cell receptor beta chains drawn from one sample of a study of human T cells and chemical hapten exposure. MiXCR, run by TCRdb on the RACE reads, gives a single entry per CDR3 protein. The sample includes just over 350,000 distinct CDR3 sequences, just under 6.5% of them seen just once. The sample was whole blood, taken in connection with sensitization to the hapten diphenylcyclopropenone (DPC). Receptors were obtained from a woman in her late teens or twenties with alopecia areata. Some clones in this sample may be carry-over from other donors' samples. Both conserved end residues are part of each CDR3. The D gene is left open where the match is weak. Size tells how often a clone was seen (once, few, many) or the class of an expanded clone, and some rows leave it out.

V gene,clone size,D gene,J gene,CDR3 DNA,CDR3 protein
TRBV9,NA,TRBD2,TRBJ2-3,TGTGCCAGCAGCGCTCTAGCTGGCGGGGGGCCGGATACGCAGTATTTT,CASSALAGGGPDTQYF
TRBV9,NA,NA,TRBJ2-3,TGTGCCAGCAGCGTAGAGTCTAGCACAGATACGCAGTATTTT,CASSVESSTDTQYF
TRBV10-3,many,TRBD1,TRBJ1-2,TGTGCCATCAGTGAGTCGACAACAGGGGCTAACTATGGCTACACCTTC,CAISESTTGANYGYTF
TRBV6-5,many,NA,TRBJ1-3,TGTGCCAGCAGTTTAAGAGGGTCCTCTGGAAACACCATATATTTT,CASSLRGSSGNTIYF
TRBV6-5,many,NA,TRBJ1-3,TGTGCCAGCAGCCCCGGTACTGGAAACACCATATATTTT,CASSPGTGNTIYF
TRBV12-3/TRBV12-4,few,NA,TRBJ1-1,TGTGCCAGCAGTTTAGGAGGGGAGGGTTCGGGCACTGAAGCTTTCTTT,CASSLGGEGSGTEAFF
TRBV27,NA,NA,TRBJ2-3,TGTGCCAGCAGTTTCTCAGGGGAGGGTGGCACAGATACGCAGTATTTT,CASSFSGEGGTDTQYF
TRBV3-1,NA,TRBD2,TRBJ2-3,TGTGCCAGCAGCCAAGTGGCTAGCGGGGGGGCTGGAGATACGCAGTATTTT,CASSQVASGGAGDTQYF
TRBV18,few,NA,TRBJ1-6,TGTGCCAGCTCACCACTTGATTCGACGGGTGAAGTTTTTAATTCACCCCTCCACTTT,CASSPLDSTGEVFNSPLHF
TRBV4-3,NA,TRBD2,TRBJ2-4,TGCGCCAGCAGCCAAGGTTGGCTAGCGGGGGCCCCGGGGAACATTCAGTACTTC,CASSQGWLAGAPGNIQYF
TRBV12-3/TRBV12-4,many,NA,TRBJ1-6,TGTGCCAGCAGTTTATCGGGGGGTCATTCACCCCTCCACTTT,CASSLSGGHSPLHF
TRBV12-3/TRBV12-4,NA,NA,TRBJ2-5,TGTGCCAGCAGTGGGGTCCAAGAGACCCAGTACTTC,CASSGVQETQYF
TRBV6-5,few,NA,TRBJ2-7,TGTGCCAGCAGTTACTCCTACGGGTCCTACGAGCAGTACTTC,CASSYSYGSYEQYF
TRBV12-3/TRBV12-4,many,NA,TRBJ1-5,TGTGCCAGCAGTTTTCAGCTGTTCGGGGGCAGCAATCAGCCCCAGCATTTT,CASSFQLFGGSNQPQHF
TRBV5-1,few,NA,TRBJ2-7,TGCGCCAGCAGCTTGGCGCAGGGAAGTATCTACGAGCAGTACTTC,CASSLAQGSIYEQYF
TRBV6-6,many,TRBD2,TRBJ2-3,TGTGCCAGCAGTTACTCGGGAAGCGGGGGCACAGATACGCAGTATTTT,CASSYSGSGGTDTQYF
TRBV7-2,few,TRBD1,TRBJ1-1,TGTGCCAGCAGCCCGGACAGGGTAGAAGCTTTCTTT,CASSPDRVEAFF
TRBV10-3,few,TRBD2,TRBJ2-3,TGTGCCATCAGTTCAAGTAGCGGGTCAGGCACAGATACGCAGTATTTT,CAISSSSGSGTDTQYF
TRBV7-9,few,NA,TRBJ2-7,TGTGCCAGCAGCTTAGCAGGGGGAGTTTACGAGCAGTACTTC,CASSLAGGVYEQYF
TRBV3-1,few,NA,TRBJ2-2,TGTGCCAGCAGCCAAGATCGGTTAGGAGGCGGGGAGCTGTTTTTT,CASSQDRLGGGELFF
TRBV20-1,NA,NA,TRBJ2-7,TGCAGTGCCCCTAGGCCGCAGGGAGGCGAGCAGTACTTC,CSAPRPQGGEQYF
TRBV20-1,few,NA,TRBJ1-2,TGCAGTGCTAGATTTGGGAACAGGGATAACTATGGCTACACCTTC,CSARFGNRDNYGYTF
TRBV6-2/TRBV6-3,few,NA,TRBJ1-3,TGTGCCAGCATTCCGAGGACAGACTCAAACTCTGGAAACACCATATATTTT,CASIPRTDSNSGNTIYF
TRBV12-3/TRBV12-4,many,NA,TRBJ1-1,TGTGCCAGCCAGGACCAACCTCAGGCTGAAGCTTTCTTT,CASQDQPQAEAFF
TRBV5-1,many,NA,TRBJ1-2,TGCGCCAGCAGCCCGACGGAATATGGCTACACCTTC,CASSPTEYGYTF
TRBV7-4,few,TRBD1,TRBJ2-3,TGTGCCAGCAGCCCCGGGACAGCCCGCACAGATACGCAGTATTTT,CASSPGTARTDTQYF
TRBV5-1,NA,NA,TRBJ1-4,TGCGCCAGCAGCTTGGGACACATTAATGAAAAACTGTTTTTT,CASSLGHINEKLFF
TRBV29-1,NA,NA,TRBJ2-3,TGCAGCGTTGAAAGAAGCGACTCCTTTGCCCCAGATACGCAGTATTTT,CSVERSDSFAPDTQYF
TRBV11-1,many,TRBD1,TRBJ2-1,TGTGCCAGCAGCTCTAGGACAGGGGAATTCAGAGGTGAGCAGTTCTTC,CASSSRTGEFRGEQFF
TRBV20-1,many,NA,TRBJ1-4,TGCAGTGCTGGCAGTCCAACTAATGAAAAACTGTTTTTT,CSAGSPTNEKLFF
TRBV11-1,many,TRBD1,TRBJ2-5,TGTGCCAGCAGCGCCGGGACGACAGGGCGAGAGACCCAGTACTTC,CASSAGTTGRETQYF
TRBV20-1,many,NA,TRBJ1-1,TGCAGTGCTAGAAATGGGGACACGAACACTGAAGCTTTCTTT,CSARNGDTNTEAFF
TRBV29-1,few,TRBD1,TRBJ2-6,TGCAGCGTTGATGAGACAGGGGGAGTTGGGGCCAACGTCCTGACTTTC,CSVDETGGVGANVLTF
TRBV28,many,TRBD1,TRBJ1-5,TGTGCCAGCAGAAACACAGGGGGCGGCCAGCCCCAGCATTTT,CASRNTGGGQPQHF
TRBV7-2,many,NA,TRBJ1-5,TGTGCCAGCAGCTTAGCCAGGGATAGGCAGCCCCAGCATTTT,CASSLARDRQPQHF
TRBV7-9,NA,NA,TRBJ2-7,TGTGCCGGGTCGGACGGGACCTACGAGCAGTACTTC,CAGSDGTYEQYF
TRBV19,few,NA,TRBJ2-1,TGTGCCAGTGACGCCGGCCCCTACAATGAGCAGTTCTTC,CASDAGPYNEQFF
TRBV6-2/TRBV6-3,many,NA,TRBJ1-5,TGTGCCAGCAGTTACTCGCAGGCCGCCGCACCCCAGCATTTT,CASSYSQAAAPQHF
TRBV5-5,few,TRBD1,TRBJ1-2,TGTGCCAGCAGCCCTCCCGGACAGGTTGCTTATGGCTACACCTTC,CASSPPGQVAYGYTF
TRBV29-1,many,TRBD1,TRBJ1-2,TGCAGCGTTGAATGGGACAGCGGCTATGGCTACACCTTC,CSVEWDSGYGYTF
TRBV7-9,few,TRBD2,TRBJ2-7,TGTGCCAGCAGCCCCTGGACTAGCGGGGGTGACAAGCAGTACTTC,CASSPWTSGGDKQYF
TRBV4-3,many,NA,TRBJ2-1,TGCGCCAGCAGCCATGGCTCAGGGGGGAATGAGCAGTTCTTC,CASSHGSGGNEQFF
TRBV6-6,NA,TRBD1,TRBJ2-5,TGTGCCAGCAGCAAACAGGGGTCTGAAGAGACCCAGTACTTC,CASSKQGSEETQYF
TRBV6-6,NA,NA,TRBJ1-2,TGTGCCAGCAGTCCCCCAGGTTTGGGAGGGGGAGCGGGCTATGGCTACACCTTC,CASSPPGLGGGAGYGYTF
TRBV20-1,few,TRBD1,TRBJ2-5,TGCAGTGCTAGGACAGGGCCTCAAGAGACCCAGTACTTC,CSARTGPQETQYF
TRBV7-2,many,NA,TRBJ2-3,TGTGCCAGCAGCTTAGCTGGGGCTGAGAATACGCAGTATTTT,CASSLAGAENTQYF
TRBV7-2,few,NA,TRBJ2-3,TGTGCCAGCAAGAGAAGACTAGGGTCAGATACGCAGTATTTT,CASKRRLGSDTQYF
TRBV13,few,TRBD2,TRBJ2-7,TGTGCCAGCAGCGGAAATACTCCGACTAGCGGGGGGACTCAACCCTACGAGCAGTACTTC,CASSGNTPTSGGTQPYEQYF
TRBV2,NA,NA,TRBJ1-2,TGTGCCAGCAGTGAACTCTTGGCAACAACCTCTTCTAACTATGGCTACACCTTC,CASSELLATTSSNYGYTF
TRBV20-1,few,NA,TRBJ1-1,TGCAGTGCTAGGGGAGGCCCTGGGAACACTGAAGCTTTCTTT,CSARGGPGNTEAFF
TRBV5-1,many,TRBD1,TRBJ1-4,TGCGCCAGCAGCTTGACCGGGACAGATGAAAAACTGTTTTTT,CASSLTGTDEKLFF